This T cell receptor beta chain was recovered during a study of blood T cell repertoires in COVID-19. Germline CDR1 SGHTA, CDR2 FQGTGA. This CDR3 is 15 amino acids long. Trimming cost V 4 bases and J 3 bases, with 14 bases left between them. Profiling relied on immunoSEQ multiplex PCR, and the TCRdb table lists in-frame clones only, not all of them. The sample lists 200,000 to 300,000 clones, roughly nine tenths seen once, with under 2% in the top ten. This receptor was obtained from a woman aged 55-69 years who had recovered from COVID-19. J is TRBJ2-3 and V is TRBV7-3, with unresolved D. Material: peripheral blood. The CDR3: CASSSVYGQTDTQYF. As DNA, the CDR3 is TGTGCCAGCAGCTCCGTCTATGGGCAGACAGATACGCAGTATTTT.